Each of the 14 T cell receptor beta chains below was sequenced from the same sample in a study of T cell repertoires in cytomegalovirus infection. Their antigens remain unidentified. Via MiXCR, TCRdb re-called the reads, giving one row per CDR3 protein. The sample includes around 500,000 distinct CDR3 sequences, roughly 42% of them seen just once. This specimen consisted of cultured PBMCs, obtained from culture after CMV antigen stimulation. Every receptor here comes from a human donor in good health (CMV status not recorded). Some clones in this sample may be carry-over from other donors' samples.

The chain combines TRBV15 with TRBJ2-1; 7 bases match TRBD2. The CDR3 is made up of 14 amino acids. Trimming took 4 bases from V and 6 from J; bases not matched to a gene: 6. CDR1 is LNHNV, CDR2 YYDKDF, per germline (reference sequence). The CDR3 region has the DNA TGTGCCACCAGCACCGGACTAGGATTCAATGAGCAGTTCTTC. Encoded protein: CATSTGLGFNEQFF.

This chain joins TRBV6-6 and TRBJ1-6; TRBD1 matches 8 bases. Germline loops: CDR1 MNHNY, CDR2 SVGAGI (reference sequence). Trimming took 5 bases from V and 10 from J; bases not matched to a gene: 10. CDR3 length: 15 amino acids. CDR3 sequence (DNA): TGTGCCAGCAGTGCCCTAGGACAGGGAGACTCACCCCTCCACTTT. It translates to CASSALGQGDSPLHF.

This clonotype was observed a handful of times. The genes are TRBV7-6 and TRBJ2-3, with no clear D. Germline assignment: CDR1 SGHVS and CDR2 FNYEAQ. V lost 1 base to trimming and J lost 6 bases, with 8 bases between them. This CDR3 is built from 13 residues. The CDR3 spells CASSLVKGDTQYF. The CDR3 nucleotides read TGTGCCAGCAGCTTAGTCAAGGGTGATACGCAGTATTTT.

This clonotype has a handful of counts. In DNA form, the CDR3 reads TGTGCCAGCAGCTTAAACCCCGGGGCAGATACGCAGTATTTT. This encodes CASSLNPGADTQYF. The chain carries TRBV7-2 and TRBJ2-3; TRBD2 might be the D (5 bases). This CDR3 is 14 amino acids long. V lost 2 bases and J lost 4, with 10 bases in between. CDR1 is SGHTA, CDR2 FQGNSA, per germline.

The chain recombines TRBV18 with TRBJ1-5; 7 bases map to TRBD1. Per germline, CDR1 KGHSH and CDR2 LQKENI. The CDR3 is 14 amino acids. The V segment lost 3 bases and the J segment 5 bases; nucleotides outside the gene matches: 4. DNA for the CDR3: TGTGCCAGCTCACCCTCCACAGGGGATCAGCCCCAGCATTTT. Translating it yields CASSPSTGDQPQHF.

V usage is TRBV19 and J usage is TRBJ1-5, with a tentative D call TRBD1 (5 bases). The CDR3 totals 15 residues. Germline CDR1 LNHDA, CDR2 SQIVND (reference sequence). Trimming left V 6 bases short and J 7 bases short, with 19 bases between. CDR3 DNA: TGTGCCAGTAGCAACGACGGGACCCTCGGGCAGCCCCAGCATTTT. Translated: CASSNDGTLGQPQHF.

CDR3 sequence (DNA): TGTGCCAGCAGCTTAGCGGGCAGGAACACCGGGGAGCTGTTTTTT. This gives the protein CASSLAGRNTGELFF. The chain has TRBV7-2 and TRBJ2-2, with D unresolved. Germline loops: CDR1 SGHTA, CDR2 FQGNSA. Trimming took 0 bases from V and 1 from J, leaving 6 bases between them. This CDR3 region has 15 residues.

The J gene is TRBJ2-3, the V gene TRBV7-6; D may be TRBD2 (5 bases). From germline, CDR1 is SGHVS and CDR2 FNYEAQ. The V end lost 11 bases, the J end lost 10 bases, and 16 bases lay between the germline ends. This CDR3 comprises 11 residues. In DNA form, the CDR3 reads TGTGCCGTCGGGGTCGATGTGGCGCAGTATTTT. Its protein product is CAVGVDVAQYF.

This clonotype was detected ten times or more. The V call is TRBV11-2, the J call TRBJ2-1; the match to TRBD1 covers 7 bases. From germline, CDR1 is SGHAT and CDR2 FQNNGV. Losses at the gene ends were 4 bases for V and 11 bases for J; bases not matched to a gene: 20. The CDR3 is made up of 17 amino acids. CDR3 loop: CASSSTTHPRQGQQQFF. DNA of the CDR3: TGTGCCAGCAGCTCCACGACCCATCCACGACAGGGACAGCAGCAGTTCTTC.

This clonotype was recorded once. The chain links TRBV18 to TRBJ2-5, with D possibly TRBD2 on 6 matching bases. Germline V CDR1 and CDR2: KGHSH, LQKENI. The CDR3 has 14 amino acids. Trimming pared 3 bases from V and 1 base from J, leaving 9 bases between. CDR3 in amino acids: CASSPTSLQETQYF. CDR3 DNA sequence: TGTGCCAGCTCACCGACTAGTCTCCAAGAGACCCAGTACTTC. Based on the CDR3 plus reference TRBV18 and TRBJ2-5, the full variable domain is NAGVMQNPRHLVRRRGQEARLRCSPMKGHSHVYWYRQLPEEGLKFMVYLQKENIIDESGMPKERFSAEFPKEGPSILRIQQVVRGDSAAYFCASSPTSLQETQYFGPGTRLLVL.

The chain is built from TRBV4-2 and TRBJ2-2, with 11 bases aligning to TRBD1. After removal of 4 bases from V and 5 bases from J, the junction contained 9 bases not matched to a gene. Germline CDR1 and CDR2: LGHNA and YNFKEQ. The CDR3 totals 17 residues. CDR3 DNA: TGTGCCAGCAGCCGAGATTCTGGACAGGGGGCAACCGGGGAGCTGTTTTTT. This encodes CASSRDSGQGATGELFF.

The chain joins TRBV11-2 to TRBJ2-7; 12 bases line up with TRBD2. The V gene's germline CDR1 is SGHAT and CDR2 FQNNGV. J lost 0 bases, V lost 5 bases, and 2 bases had no gene match. This CDR3 is built from 15 residues. Here the CDR3 DNA reads TGTGCCAGCAGCCGGGGACTAGCGGGCTCCTACGAGCAGTACTTC. It encodes CASSRGLAGSYEQYF.

V is TRBV7-2 and J is TRBJ2-7; D assignment may be TRBD1 or TRBD2 (5 bases each). V was pared by 0 bases and J by 5 bases, with 8 bases between. CDR3 length equals 13 residues. CDR1 and CDR2 (germline): SGHTA, FQGNSA. The CDR3 here is CASSLARDHEQYF. The CDR3 DNA reads TGTGCCAGCAGCTTAGCCAGGGACCACGAGCAGTACTTC.

The chain has TRBV7-8 and TRBJ2-2, with TRBD2 identical over 12 bases. Germline CDR1 is SGHVS and CDR2 is FQNEAQ. CDR3 length: 18 amino acids. V lost 6 bases to trimming and J lost 0 bases; unmatched junction nucleotides: 8. The CDR3 nucleotides read TGTGCCAGCAGTTCTAGCGGGAGGGCTCGGTCGAACACCGGGGAGCTGTTTTTT. Encoded protein: CASSSSGRARSNTGELFF.